These T cell receptor beta chains were read from a single sample in a study of patients and donors after allogeneic stem cell transplantation. TCRdb fed the RT-PCR reads into MiXCR, producing one record per CDR3 protein. This table has 70,000 to 75,000 distinct CDR3 sequences, about 25% appearing once. Sequenced material: blood, either unsorted or a sorted T cell fraction (not recorded which). The receptors shown here come from a human donor who was either an allogeneic HSCT recipient or a stem cell or donor lymphocyte infusion donor (not recorded which). It is not recorded whose cells these are; they may come from a transplant donor. CDR3s include the opening cysteine and the closing phenylalanine or tryptophan. D genes are given only for firm matches. Size values are once, few and many counts, or a class for expanded clones, and some rows have none.

TGCGCCAGCGAGGGCGGGGGCAATGAGCAGTTCTTC | CASEGGGNEQFF | TRBD2 | TRBJ2-1 | - | TRBV5-1
TGTGCCAGCAGCGTATCCGGGACAGGGGGTGACAAACTGTTTTTT | CASSVSGTGGDKLFF | TRBD1 | TRBJ1-4 | few | TRBV9
TGTGCCAGCAGTCGAGTATCGGCTATTGGGGGATACGCTTTCGGCTACACCTTC | CASSRVSAIGGYAFGYTF | - | TRBJ1-2 | - | TRBV27
TGCAGCGTTGTCGGAACAAACTATGGCTACACCTTC | CSVVGTNYGYTF | - | TRBJ1-2 | few | TRBV29-1
TGTGCCAGTAGTATCGGAACAGGGGGGCGACTTAACTATGGCTACACCTTC | CASSIGTGGRLNYGYTF | TRBD1 | TRBJ1-2 | few | TRBV19
TGCGCCAGCAGCTTGGACGGAGGCTACGAGCAGTACTTC | CASSLDGGYEQYF | - | TRBJ2-7 | - | TRBV5-1
TGCGCCAGCAGCCAAGATTTTTCAGGGACTAATGAAAAACTGTTTTTT | CASSQDFSGTNEKLFF | - | TRBJ1-4 | few | TRBV4-1
TGTGCCAGCAGCCAAGAGTTCCACGAACGAAACACCATATATTTT | CASSQEFHERNTIYF | - | TRBJ1-3 | few | TRBV4-2
TGTGCCAGCAGCACCGGGACGGATTATGGCTACACCTTC | CASSTGTDYGYTF | - | TRBJ1-2 | few | TRBV7-9
TGTGCCAGCAGTTTTATAGACGGAGATACGCAGTATTTT | CASSFIDGDTQYF | - | TRBJ2-3 | - | TRBV12-3/TRBV12-4
TGTGCCTGGAGTGCAGGGATATATAATTCACCCCTCCACTTT | CAWSAGIYNSPLHF | - | TRBJ1-6 | - | TRBV30
TGTGCCAGCAGTTTTTATCTAGTTGGGTACACTGAAGCTTTCTTT | CASSFYLVGYTEAFF | - | TRBJ1-1 | few | TRBV12-3/TRBV12-4
TGTGCCAGCAAAGCTACAACAGGGGTAGGAGGTCAGCCCCAGCATTTT | CASKATTGVGGQPQHF | TRBD1 | TRBJ1-5 | few | TRBV6-1
TGTGCCACCAGTGACCCGAGGGAAGCCTCCTACGAGCAGTACTTC | CATSDPREASYEQYF | - | TRBJ2-7 | few | TRBV24-1
TGTGCCAGCAGCCAAGGGGGAACAGATACGCAGTATTTT | CASSQGGTDTQYF | - | TRBJ2-3 | few | TRBV7-9
TGCGCCAGCAGCTTGGCCGAAGTAAGTGGCTACACCTTC | CASSLAEVSGYTF | - | TRBJ1-2 | - | TRBV5-1
TGCGCCAGCAGCTTACCAATACAGGCCGGGACAGGGGCCTACAATGAGCAGTTCTTC | CASSLPIQAGTGAYNEQFF | TRBD1 | TRBJ2-1 | - | TRBV5-1
TGTGCCAGCAGTGAGGGCAGCTCCCCGTGGACTGAAGCTTTCTTT | CASSEGSSPWTEAFF | - | TRBJ1-1 | - | TRBV2
TGTGCCAGCAGCTCCGGGACAGTAGACACTGAAGCTTTCTTT | CASSSGTVDTEAFF | TRBD1 | TRBJ1-1 | few | TRBV11-3
TGTGCCAGCAGCACGGGACTCTCAGGAAGATCCTCTGGAAACACCATATATTTT | CASSTGLSGRSSGNTIYF | - | TRBJ1-3 | medium-sized | TRBV7-9
TGTGCCAGCAGCTCCCAGGAAGGGAGGTTACTTCAGTACTTC | CASSSQEGRLLQYF | - | TRBJ2-4 | - | TRBV5-6
TGCGCCAGCGCCGGGACAGGGGACCAAGAGACCCAGTACTTC | CASAGTGDQETQYF | TRBD1 | TRBJ2-5 | - | TRBV4-1
TGTGCCAGCAACTTCGGAGGGAATAACATTTTTGGCTACACCTTC | CASNFGGNNIFGYTF | - | TRBJ1-2 | - | TRBV6-2/TRBV6-3
TGCGCCAGCAGCCAAGATCCCCGTGGAAACACCATATATTTT | CASSQDPRGNTIYF | - | TRBJ1-3 | few | TRBV4-1
TGTGCCACTCTAGCGGGACCCTACAATGAGCAGTTCTTC | CATLAGPYNEQFF | TRBD2 | TRBJ2-1 | - | TRBV28
TGTGCCAGCAGTTTTGGACTAGGATCCTACAATGAGCAGTTCTTC | CASSFGLGSYNEQFF | TRBD2 | TRBJ2-1 | few | TRBV27
TGTGCCACCAGCAGAGATGGGAGGGACGGAGGTCAGTATTTT | CATSRDGRDGGQYF | TRBD2 | TRBJ2-3 | - | TRBV15
TGCGCCAGCAGCCAAGGCATGCTAACGGGAGCCTTAGATACGCAGTATTTT | CASSQGMLTGALDTQYF | - | TRBJ2-3 | - | TRBV4-3
TGCGCCAGCAGTGCGGGATCCAACACAGATACGCAGTATTTT | CASSAGSNTDTQYF | - | TRBJ2-3 | - | TRBV5-1
TGCAGTGCGGCTACGACAGATACGCAGTATTTT | CSAATTDTQYF | - | TRBJ2-3 | - | TRBV20-1
TGTGCCAGCAGCCCCCTCCTCTGGGGGGGCCAGCCCCAGCATTTT | CASSPLLWGGQPQHF | - | TRBJ1-5 | - | TRBV4-2
TGCGCCAGCAGCCAAGACCCCGGGACTGAATCCTACGAGCAGTACTTC | CASSQDPGTESYEQYF | - | TRBJ2-7 | - | TRBV4-3
TGTGCCAGCAGCCCTTACGAGGCTAGCGGGAGATGGGAGAAAGAGACCCAGTACTTC | CASSPYEASGRWEKETQYF | TRBD2 | TRBJ2-5 | - | TRBV3-1
TGCAGTGCCACCGGGCCGTGGAACACTGAAGCTTTCTTT | CSATGPWNTEAFF | - | TRBJ1-1 | few | TRBV20-1
TGCGCCAGCAGCTTGTACAGTATGAACACTGAAGCTTTCTTT | CASSLYSMNTEAFF | - | TRBJ1-1 | - | TRBV5-1